This record looks at one TCR beta chain sequence and its context. This sample stems from a study of OX40 agonist ivuxolimab in advanced cancers. Per germline, CDR1 MNHEY and CDR2 SVGAGI. V dropped 6 bases and J dropped 5; count of bases not matched to a gene: 8. This CDR3 region has 15 residues. The assay was immunoSEQ multiplex PCR, and TCRdb's table has in-frame clones only and misses some. The sample consists of around 67,000 clones, 70% to 90% of them appearing once. The sequencing here drew on CD4+ or CD8+ T cells sorted from blood, taken in a trial of the OX40 agonist ivuxolimab. The source is an adult with an advanced solid tumor such as melanoma, head and neck, liver or kidney cancer. The V call is TRBV6-5, the J call TRBJ1-5; 9 bases map to TRBD1. The CDR3, as DNA: TGTGCCAGCAGGAGGGACAGGGAGGAGGATCAGCCCCAGCATTTT. Protein: CASRRDREEDQPQHF.